Listed here are 23 T cell receptor beta chains from one sample, sequenced in a study of blood T cell repertoires in COVID-19. Method: immunoSEQ multiplex PCR; TCRdb's copy keeps in-frame clones and lacks some. The table includes 250,000 to 350,000 clones, roughly 85% detected once. Sequencing was done on a sample of PBMCs or T cells enriched from blood (not recorded which). The receptors were sampled from a woman between 25 and 40 years old who had recovered from COVID-19.

V usage is TRBV5-1 and J usage is TRBJ2-1, with D possibly being TRBD1 (6 bases). The V end lost 0 bases, the J end lost 8 bases, and 15 bases lay between the germline ends. In germline, CDR1 is SGHRS, CDR2 YFSETQ. The CDR3 sequence is 15 residues long. The DNA for the CDR3 is TGCGCCAGCAGCTTGGGATGGGGGCCGGGACATGAGCAGTTCTTC. This codes for CASSLGWGPGHEQFF.

The chain couples TRBV19 to TRBJ2-4; D is uncertain. V dropped 5 bases and J dropped 0 bases, with 11 bases sitting between them. Germline V CDR1 and CDR2: LNHDA, SQIVND (reference sequence). This CDR3 comprises 15 residues. The CDR3 DNA follows: TGTGCCAGTAGTCCCCCCCCACTAGCCAAAAACATTCAGTACTTC. Translated: CASSPPPLAKNIQYF.

The V call is TRBV27, the J call TRBJ2-7; possible D gene TRBD1, 6 bases. The germline V and J ends were trimmed by 8 bases and 3 bases, with 14 bases remaining between them. This CDR3 region has 13 residues. Germline CDR1 and CDR2: MNHEY and SMNVEV (reference sequence). The CDR3 DNA reads TGTGCCAGCCAGACGGGACAAAACTACGAGCAGTACTTC. Translating it yields CASQTGQNYEQYF.

The rearrangement joins TRBV5-1 to TRBJ2-7; 9 positions match TRBD2. V trimming: 4 bases; J trimming: 3 bases; junction bases outside the gene matches: 8. Germline loops: CDR1 SGHRS, CDR2 YFSETQ. This CDR3 comprises 15 residues. The CDR3: CASSGLAGPDYEQYF. The CDR3 DNA is TGCGCCAGCAGCGGGCTAGCGGGGCCCGACTACGAGCAGTACTTC.

The rearrangement links TRBV19 to TRBJ2-1; 7 positions agree with TRBD1. The CDR3 covers 19 residues. The V gene end was trimmed by 1 base and the J gene end by 0 bases; junction bases not matched to a gene: 12. Germline V lookup: CDR1 LNHDA, CDR2 SQIVND (reference sequence). This CDR3 is CASSIASGGHTSSYNEQFF. CDR3 coding DNA: TGTGCCAGTAGTATAGCCTCAGGGGGACACACGAGCTCCTACAATGAGCAGTTCTTC.

The chain is built from TRBV28 and TRBJ1-2; perhaps TRBD1 as D (5 bases). Between the trimmed V and J ends, which lost 4 bases and 0 bases, there was a span of 15 bases. Germline V CDR1 and CDR2: MDHEN, SYDVKM. The CDR3 runs 16 residues. In DNA, the CDR3 is TGTGCCAGCAGTTCCCCCTCCTCAGGGTCTAACTATGGCTACACCTTC. This gives the protein CASSSPSSGSNYGYTF.

The chain uses TRBV3-1 (or the pseudogene TRBV3-2) and TRBJ1-5, with D unclear. Germline V gene sequence: CDR1 LGHDT, CDR2 YNNKEL (reference sequence). The V gene lost 0 bases and the J gene lost 0 bases, with 6 bases spanning the gap. The CDR3 covers 15 residues. The CDR3 DNA follows: TGTGCCAGCAGCCAAGACAGGTATAGCAATCAGCCCCAGCATTTT. Translation gives CASSQDRYSNQPQHF.

The chain uses TRBV28 and TRBJ2-4; 7 bases match TRBD1. The junction had 5 bases not matched to a gene; V was cut back by 6 bases and J by 0 bases. The CDR3 has 15 residues. Germline-derived CDR1 and CDR2 are MDHEN and SYDVKM. The CDR3 nucleotides are TGTGCCAGCAGCCCGGGACAGCTAGCCAAAAACATTCAGTACTTC. Its protein is CASSPGQLAKNIQYF.

The chain combines TRBV6-4 with TRBJ1-1; D unclear. Trimming left V 5 bases short and J 5 bases short, with 12 bases between. There are 13 residues in the CDR3. Germline V gene sequence: CDR1 MRHNA, CDR2 SNTAGT. The CDR3 loop is CASSFTPRTEAFF. The CDR3 DNA sequence: TGTGCCAGCAGTTTCACCCCTAGGACTGAAGCTTTCTTT.

The J gene is TRBJ2-5, the V gene TRBV7-2; D is ambiguous. The CDR3 spans 15 residues. V lost 2 bases to trimming and J lost 0 bases, with 10 bases between them. Germline values: CDR1 SGHTA, CDR2 FQGNSA. Written as DNA, the CDR3 is TGTGCCAGCAGCTTAAATCCCGGGTACCAAGAGACCCAGTACTTC. Amino acids: CASSLNPGYQETQYF.

The genes are TRBV20-1 and TRBJ2-2; the D is unclear. Trimming removed 3 bases from V and 7 bases from J, with 6 bases in between. Looked up from germline, CDR1 is DFQATT and CDR2 is SNEGSKA (reference sequence). CDR3 length equals 11 residues. CDR3 region: CSASLGGELFF. The CDR3, as DNA: TGCAGTGCTAGTCTCGGCGGGGAGCTGTTTTTT.

The rearrangement links TRBV7-9 to TRBJ1-2; TRBD1 matches 8 bases. The V and J ends lost 4 bases and 8 bases, in that order; junction bases with no gene match: 6. The CDR3 contains 13 residues. The germline V gene has CDR1 SEHNR and CDR2 FQNEAQ (reference sequence). The CDR3 region is CASSSPTGVGYTF. CDR3 bases: TGTGCCAGCAGCTCCCCGACAGGGGTAGGCTACACCTTC.

The chain has TRBV3-1 (or the pseudogene TRBV3-2) and TRBJ1-1; D is possibly TRBD1 (6 bases). Trimming cost V 2 bases and J 5 bases, with 15 bases left between them. The CDR3 has 15 residues. The germline V gene has CDR1 LGHDT and CDR2 YNNKEL (reference sequence). The CDR3 DNA follows: TGTGCCAGCAGCCAAAGCGAAGGGGGATATACTGAAGCTTTCTTT. It translates to CASSQSEGGYTEAFF.

The gene calls are TRBV7-9 and TRBJ2-1; D is perhaps TRBD1 (5 bases). V was pared by 4 bases and J by 2 bases, with 9 bases between. CDR1 SEHNR and CDR2 FQNEAQ come from the germline V gene (reference sequence). CDR3 length equals 14 residues. CDR3 in amino acids: CASSSRQTYNEQFF. In nucleotides, the CDR3 is TGTGCCAGCAGCTCCAGACAGACCTACAATGAGCAGTTCTTC. The whole variable domain, remainder taken from reference TRBV7-9 and TRBJ2-1, is DTGVSQNPRHKITKRGQNVTFRCDPISEHNRLYWYRQTLGQGPEFLTYFQNEAQLEKSRLLSDRFSAERPKGSFSTLEIQRTEQGDSAMYLCASSSRQTYNEQFFGPGTRLTVL.

The chain carries TRBV4-2 and TRBJ2-2; D may be TRBD1 (7 bases). The CDR3 consists of 15 residues. CDR1 is LGHNA, CDR2 YNFKEQ, per germline. V was cut by 0 bases and J by 6 bases, with 11 bases left in between. CDR3 DNA: TGTGCCAGCAGCCAAGACGGAGGGGGCCCCGGGGAGCTGTTTTTT. Protein: CASSQDGGGPGELFF.

The chain recombines TRBV19 with TRBJ2-5; 11 nucleotides line up with TRBD1. The CDR3 consists of 15 residues. With 3 bases clipped from V and 4 bases from J, the junction kept 4 bases outside the gene matches. Germline V lookup: CDR1 LNHDA, CDR2 SQIVND (reference sequence). Written as DNA, the CDR3 is TGTGCCAGTAGTATGGGACAGGGGGTCTCAGAGACCCAGTACTTC. It specifies CASSMGQGVSETQYF.

The genes are TRBV7-8 and TRBJ2-1; TRBD2 agrees at 7 bases. The ends lost 2 bases at V and 9 bases at J; junction bases unmatched: 13. CDR1 SGHVS and CDR2 FQNEAQ come from the germline V gene. The CDR3 consists of 16 residues. CDR3 loop: CASSLYRDYYLGEQFF. The CDR3 DNA follows: TGTGCCAGCAGCTTATACCGGGACTACTATTTGGGTGAGCAGTTCTTC.

As concerns this clone: Other nucleotide sequences in the sample specify the same CDR3. J is TRBJ2-3 and V is TRBV19, with 10 bases matching TRBD2. Losses at the gene ends were 1 base for V and 0 bases for J; bases not matched to a gene: 1. Germline-derived CDR1 and CDR2 are LNHDA and SQIVND (reference sequence). CDR3 length equals 16 residues. CDR3 residues: CASSIGTSGSTDTQYF. DNA for the CDR3: TGTGCCAGTAGTATAGGGACTAGCGGTAGCACAGATACGCAGTATTTT.

The V call is TRBV5-4, the J call TRBJ2-5; the D gene is possibly TRBD2 (6 bases). V lost 0 bases and J lost 5, with 26 bases in between. The CDR3 consists of 19 residues. The germline V gene has CDR1 SGHNT and CDR2 YYREEE (reference sequence). The CDR3: CASSLAPPGSRLSGETQYF. CDR3 bases: TGTGCCAGCAGCTTGGCACCCCCCGGGAGTCGCCTCTCTGGGGAGACCCAGTACTTC.

The chain has TRBV5-4 and TRBJ2-5, with TRBD2 matching 9 bases. CDR3 size: 17 residues. With 4 bases clipped from V and 1 base from J, the junction kept 11 bases outside the gene matches. The V gene's germline CDR1 is SGHNT and CDR2 YYREEE (reference sequence). The CDR3 nucleotides are TGTGCCAGCAGCCCTGGGGGTAGCGGGAGACCCCAAGAGACCCAGTACTTC. It translates to CASSPGGSGRPQETQYF.

This clone occurred once. V is TRBV11-2 and J is TRBJ1-6, with D perhaps TRBD1 (5 bases). Germline CDR1 reads SGHAT; CDR2 reads FQNNGV. Trimming left V 1 base short and J 8 bases short, with 9 bases between. The CDR3 contains 14 residues. CDR3 sequence reads: CASSLGWGDSPLHF. The DNA for the CDR3 is TGTGCCAGCAGCTTAGGGTGGGGGGATTCACCCCTCCACTTT.

The chain recombines TRBV28 with TRBJ1-5; maybe TRBD1 (5 bases). CDR1 and CDR2 (germline): MDHEN, SYDVKM. The CDR3 spans 16 residues. Trimming stripped 6 bases from V and 2 bases from J, with 17 bases between. The CDR3 nucleotides read TGTGCCAGCAGCCACCGCCCCGGGGGGGGCAATCAGCCCCAGCATTTT. It is translated as CASSHRPGGGNQPQHF.

The V and J genes are TRBV28 and TRBJ1-6, with no clear D. Germline CDR1 reads MDHEN; CDR2 reads SYDVKM. V was cut by 6 bases and J by 5 bases, with 8 bases left in between. The CDR3 totals 13 residues. The CDR3 here is CASRPTDNSPLHF. CDR3 DNA: TGTGCCAGCAGGCCTACGGATAATTCACCCCTCCACTTT.